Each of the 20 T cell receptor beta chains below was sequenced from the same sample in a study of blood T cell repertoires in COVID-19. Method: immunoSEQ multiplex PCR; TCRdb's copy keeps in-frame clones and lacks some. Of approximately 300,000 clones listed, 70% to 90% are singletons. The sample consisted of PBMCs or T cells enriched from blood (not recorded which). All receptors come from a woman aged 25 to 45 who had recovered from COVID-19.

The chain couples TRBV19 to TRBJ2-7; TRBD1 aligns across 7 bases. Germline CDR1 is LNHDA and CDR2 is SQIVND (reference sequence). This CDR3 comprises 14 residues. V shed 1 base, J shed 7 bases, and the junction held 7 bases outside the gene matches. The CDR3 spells CASSIVGTAREQYF. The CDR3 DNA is TGTGCCAGTAGTATAGTGGGGACAGCGAGGGAGCAGTACTTC.

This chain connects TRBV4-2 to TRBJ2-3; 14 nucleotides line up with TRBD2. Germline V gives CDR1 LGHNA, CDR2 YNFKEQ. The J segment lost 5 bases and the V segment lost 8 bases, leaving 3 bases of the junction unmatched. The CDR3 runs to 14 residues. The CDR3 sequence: CASSGTSGGDTQYF. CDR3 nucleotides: TGTGCCAGCTCCGGGACTAGCGGGGGAGATACGCAGTATTTT.

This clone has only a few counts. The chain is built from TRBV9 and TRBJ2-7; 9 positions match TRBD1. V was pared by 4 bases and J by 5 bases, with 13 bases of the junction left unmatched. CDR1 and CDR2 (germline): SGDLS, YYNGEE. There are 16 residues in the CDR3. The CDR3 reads CASSLEPGQGKDEQYF. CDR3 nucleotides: TGTGCCAGCAGCCTTGAACCGGGACAGGGTAAGGACGAGCAGTACTTC.

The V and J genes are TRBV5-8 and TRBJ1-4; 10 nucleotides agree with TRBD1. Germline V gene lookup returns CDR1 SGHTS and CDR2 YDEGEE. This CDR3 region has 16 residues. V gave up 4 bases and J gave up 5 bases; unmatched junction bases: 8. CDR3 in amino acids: CASSAGTGVANEKLFF. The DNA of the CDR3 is TGTGCCAGCAGCGCCGGGACAGGGGTCGCGAATGAAAAACTGTTTTTT.

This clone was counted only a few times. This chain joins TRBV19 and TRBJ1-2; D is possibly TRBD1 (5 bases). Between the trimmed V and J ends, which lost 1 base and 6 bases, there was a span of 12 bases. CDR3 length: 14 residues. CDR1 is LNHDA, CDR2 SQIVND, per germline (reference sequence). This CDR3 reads CASSIGSGVDGYTF. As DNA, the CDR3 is TGTGCCAGTAGTATAGGCTCGGGGGTGGATGGCTACACCTTC.

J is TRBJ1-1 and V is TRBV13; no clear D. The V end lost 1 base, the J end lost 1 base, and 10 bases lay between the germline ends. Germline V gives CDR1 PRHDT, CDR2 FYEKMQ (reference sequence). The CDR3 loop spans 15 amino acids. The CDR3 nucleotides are TGTGCCAGCAGCTTAGCGCCACGCGAGAACACTGAAGCTTTCTTT. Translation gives CASSLAPRENTEAFF.

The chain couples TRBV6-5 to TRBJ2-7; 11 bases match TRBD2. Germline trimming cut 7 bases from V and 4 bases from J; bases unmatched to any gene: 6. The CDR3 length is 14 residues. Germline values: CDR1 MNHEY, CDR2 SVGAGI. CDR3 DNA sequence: TGTGCCAGCAAATTCGGGACTAGCGGATACGAGCAGTACTTC. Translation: CASKFGTSGYEQYF.

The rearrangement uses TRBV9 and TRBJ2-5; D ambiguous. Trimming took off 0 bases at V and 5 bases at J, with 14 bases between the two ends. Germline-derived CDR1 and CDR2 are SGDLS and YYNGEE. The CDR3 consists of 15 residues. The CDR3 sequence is CASSVAPQVRETQYF. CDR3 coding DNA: TGTGCCAGCAGCGTAGCCCCCCAAGTCCGGGAGACCCAGTACTTC. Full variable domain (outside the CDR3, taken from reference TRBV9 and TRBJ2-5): DSGVTQTPKHLITATGQRVTLRCSPRSGDLSVYWYQQSLDQGLQFLIQYYNGEERAKGNILERFSAQQFPDLHSELNLSSLELGDSALYFCASSVAPQVRETQYFGPGTRLLVL.

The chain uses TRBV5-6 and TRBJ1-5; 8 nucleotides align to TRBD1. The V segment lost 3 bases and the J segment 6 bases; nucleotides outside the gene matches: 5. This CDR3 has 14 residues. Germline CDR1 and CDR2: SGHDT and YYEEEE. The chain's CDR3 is CASSSPGGGQPQHF. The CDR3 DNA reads TGTGCCAGCAGCTCCCCAGGGGGCGGTCAGCCCCAGCATTTT.

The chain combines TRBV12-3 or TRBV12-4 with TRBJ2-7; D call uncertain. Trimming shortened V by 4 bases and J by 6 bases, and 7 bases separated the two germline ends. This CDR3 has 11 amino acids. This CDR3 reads CASSSLGEQYF. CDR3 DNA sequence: TGTGCCAGCAGTTCCCTCGGCGAGCAGTACTTC.

As DNA, the CDR3 is TGTGCCAGCAAATTTGCCTACACACAGGGGTCGTACGAGCAGTACTTC. Translated: CASKFAYTQGSYEQYF. The chain couples TRBV5-6 to TRBJ2-7; 7 bases are a match to TRBD1. The CDR3 length is 16 residues. J lost 4 bases, V lost 6 bases, and 16 bases had no gene match. Germline V gives CDR1 SGHDT, CDR2 YYEEEE.

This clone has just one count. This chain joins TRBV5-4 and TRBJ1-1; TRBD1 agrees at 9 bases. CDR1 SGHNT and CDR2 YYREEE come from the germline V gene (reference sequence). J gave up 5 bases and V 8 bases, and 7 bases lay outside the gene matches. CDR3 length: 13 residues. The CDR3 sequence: CASSGTGTTEAFF. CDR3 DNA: TGTGCCAGTAGCGGGACAGGGACTACTGAAGCTTTCTTT.

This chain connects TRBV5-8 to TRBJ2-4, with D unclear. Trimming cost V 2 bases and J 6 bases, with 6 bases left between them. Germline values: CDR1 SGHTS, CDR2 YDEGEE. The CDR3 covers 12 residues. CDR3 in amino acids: CASSLQRNIQYF. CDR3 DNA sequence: TGTGCCAGCAGCTTACAGAGAAACATTCAGTACTTC. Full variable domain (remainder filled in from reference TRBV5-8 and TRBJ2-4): EAGVTQSPTHLIKTRGQQATLRCSPISGHTSVYWYQQALGLGLQFLLWYDEGEERNRGNFPPRFSGRQFPNYSSELNVNALELEDSALYLCASSLQRNIQYFGAGTRLSVL.

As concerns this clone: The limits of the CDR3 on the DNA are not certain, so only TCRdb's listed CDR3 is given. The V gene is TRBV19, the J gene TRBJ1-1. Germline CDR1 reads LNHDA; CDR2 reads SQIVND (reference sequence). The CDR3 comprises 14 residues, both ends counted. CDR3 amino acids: CASSSNPWATGSRF.

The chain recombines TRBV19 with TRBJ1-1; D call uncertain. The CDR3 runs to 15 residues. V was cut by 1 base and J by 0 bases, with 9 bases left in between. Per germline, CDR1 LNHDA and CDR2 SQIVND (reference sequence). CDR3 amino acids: CASSIAGGLNTEAFF. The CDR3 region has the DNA TGTGCCAGTAGTATAGCCGGCGGGCTGAACACTGAAGCTTTCTTT.

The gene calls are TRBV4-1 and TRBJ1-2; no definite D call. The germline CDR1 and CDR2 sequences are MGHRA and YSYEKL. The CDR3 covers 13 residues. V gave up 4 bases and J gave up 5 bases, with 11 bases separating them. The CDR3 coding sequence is TGCGCCAGCAGCCCCTCGGAGGAGTATGGCTACACCTTC. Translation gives CASSPSEEYGYTF.

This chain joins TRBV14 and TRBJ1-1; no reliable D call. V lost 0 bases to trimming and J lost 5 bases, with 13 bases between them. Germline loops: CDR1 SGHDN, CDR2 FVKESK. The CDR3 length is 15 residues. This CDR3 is CASSQDHPGETEAFF. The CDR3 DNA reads TGTGCCAGCAGCCAAGATCACCCGGGAGAGACTGAAGCTTTCTTT. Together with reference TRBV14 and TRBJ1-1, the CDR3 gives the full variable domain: EAGVTQFPSHSVIEKGQTVTLRCDPISGHDNLYWYRRVMGKEIKFLLHFVKESKQDESGMPNNRFLAERTGGTYSTLKVQPAELEDSGVYFCASSQDHPGETEAFFGQGTRLTVV.

This CDR3 is CSAQDYGYTF. The CDR3 DNA follows: TGCAGTGCCCAGGACTATGGCTACACCTTC. The chain carries TRBV20-1 and TRBJ1-2; D is unresolved. The CDR3 extends over 10 amino acids. The ends were cut back, 6 bases at V and 3 bases at J, with 5 bases in the middle. Per the germline V gene, CDR1 is DFQATT and CDR2 is SNEGSKA (reference sequence).

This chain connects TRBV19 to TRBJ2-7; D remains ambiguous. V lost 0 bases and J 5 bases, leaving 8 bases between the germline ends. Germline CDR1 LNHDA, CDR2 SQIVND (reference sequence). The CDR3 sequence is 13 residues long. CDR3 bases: TGTGCCAGTAGTATAGATCAGTTTCACGAGCAGTACTTC. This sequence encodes CASSIDQFHEQYF.

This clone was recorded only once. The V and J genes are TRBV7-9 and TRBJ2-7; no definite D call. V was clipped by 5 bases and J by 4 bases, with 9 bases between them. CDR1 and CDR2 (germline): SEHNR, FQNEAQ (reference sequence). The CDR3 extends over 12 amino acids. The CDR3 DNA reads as TGTGCCAGCAGCCAAGCACTTTACGAGCAGTACTTC. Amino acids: CASSQALYEQYF.